Presented here are 23 T cell receptor beta chains from one specimen sequenced in a study of long-term antiretroviral therapy in people with HIV. This was the immunoSEQ v3.0 assay at survey level. The repertoire was sequenced with immunoSEQ multiplex PCR; TCRdb's copy has only in-frame clones and lacks some. The data contain 20,000 or so clones, approximately 86% of them singletons. Sequences were derived from unsorted PBMCs, sampled 1.8 years before starting antiretroviral therapy. These receptors were taken from a man aged 50 to 59 with HIV.

The chain recombines TRBV30 with TRBJ2-3; TRBD2 agrees at 8 bases. After removal of 7 bases from V and 4 bases from J, the junction contained 7 bases not matched to a gene. The CDR3 loop spans 13 amino acids. Per the germline V gene, CDR1 is GTSNPN and CDR2 is SVGIG (reference sequence). The CDR3 protein is CAYLAGSADTQYF. The CDR3 region has the DNA TGTGCCTATTTAGCGGGATCAGCAGATACGCAGTATTTT.

The chain links TRBV5-1 to TRBJ2-7; D ambiguous. Germline assignment: CDR1 SGHRS and CDR2 YFSETQ. There are 12 residues in the CDR3. Between the trimmed V and J ends, which lost 0 bases and 5 bases, there was a span of 6 bases. CDR3 loop: CASSLGADEQYF. CDR3 DNA sequence: TGCGCCAGCAGCTTGGGGGCCGACGAGCAGTACTTC.

This chain uses TRBV28 with TRBJ1-5; D gene ambiguous. The CDR3 consists of 13 residues. Germline CDR1 reads MDHEN; CDR2 reads SYDVKM. Trimming left V 10 bases short and J 7 bases short, with 17 bases between. CDR3 nucleotide sequence: TGTGCCACCCTAAAGAGCCCGGCCCAGCCCCAGCATTTT. Its protein is CATLKSPAQPQHF.

The chain combines TRBV2 with TRBJ2-3; the match to TRBD1 covers 9 bases. V shed 5 bases, J shed 2 bases, and the junction held 2 bases outside the gene matches. CDR1 and CDR2 from the germline V gene are SNHLY and FYNNEI. The CDR3 sequence is 14 residues long. CDR3 DNA sequence: TGTGCCAGCAGTAGGACAGGGGCCACAGATACGCAGTATTTT. This sequence encodes CASSRTGATDTQYF.

Only one count was recorded for this clone. The V and J genes are TRBV4-2 and TRBJ2-7; 8 positions match TRBD1. V lost 3 bases, J lost 7 bases, and 17 bases stayed unmatched. This CDR3 contains 17 residues. Looked up from germline, CDR1 is LGHNA and CDR2 is YNFKEQ. The CDR3 DNA follows: TGTGCCAGCAGCCACGCCCCGGGGCAGGGGGCCCCCGGGGAGCAGTACTTC. This translates into CASSHAPGQGAPGEQYF.

In this sample, this clone turned up a few times. V usage is TRBV13 and J usage is TRBJ1-4; the match to TRBD1 covers 7 bases. V shed 4 bases and J 4 bases; nucleotides not matched to a gene: 3. The CDR3 totals 14 residues. Germline-derived CDR1 and CDR2 are PRHDT and FYEKMQ (reference sequence). CDR3 protein: CASSYRGGNEKLFF. Here the CDR3 DNA reads TGTGCCAGCAGCTACAGGGGAGGTAATGAAAAACTGTTTTTT.

The chain is built from TRBV29-1 and TRBJ2-2; D not resolved. The germline V gene has CDR1 SQVTM and CDR2 ANQGSEA. The V end lost 7 bases, the J end lost 4 bases, and 7 bases lay between the germline ends. The CDR3 is made up of 11 amino acids. The DNA for the CDR3 is TGCAGCGGGACGCTCACCGGGGAGCTGTTTTTT. This sequence encodes CSGTLTGELFF.

In regard to this clone: Distinct nucleotide sequences in the sample also encode this CDR3. V is TRBV28 and J is TRBJ1-4; D gene uncertain. With 6 bases removed from V and 8 bases from J, the gap between germline ends came to 10 bases. The germline gives CDR1 MDHEN, CDR2 SYDVKM. The CDR3 runs 12 residues. The CDR3 coding sequence is TGTGCCAGCAGCCCGAGACGGGAAAAACTGTTTTTT. Its translation is CASSPRREKLFF.

The V call is TRBV6-5, the J call TRBJ1-3, with 10 bases identical to TRBD1. V lost 6 bases and J lost 8; bases outside the gene matches: 4. This CDR3 has 13 amino acids. Germline V lookup: CDR1 MNHEY, CDR2 SVGAGI. The CDR3 loop reads CASSVGQGDTIYF. The DNA for the CDR3 is TGTGCCAGCAGCGTAGGACAGGGGGACACCATATATTTT.

The V gene is TRBV10-3, the J gene TRBJ2-5, with D possibly TRBD2 on 5 matching bases. Trimming took off 1 base at V and 3 bases at J, with 6 bases between the two ends. Germline lookup yields CDR1 ENHRY and CDR2 SYGVKD. The CDR3 runs 13 residues. The CDR3 DNA sequence: TGTGCCATCAGTGAGTGGCGGGAAGAGACCCAGTACTTC. It yields the protein CAISEWREETQYF.

The J gene is TRBJ2-1, the V gene TRBV9; D possibly corresponds to TRBD2 (5 bases). V lost 4 bases to trimming and J lost 0 bases, with 11 bases between them. This CDR3 contains 15 residues. Germline V gene sequence: CDR1 SGDLS, CDR2 YYNGEE. CDR3 sequence reads: CASSPYGGSYNEQFF. The CDR3 DNA follows: TGTGCCAGCAGCCCCTATGGAGGCTCCTACAATGAGCAGTTCTTC.

The count of this clone is one. V gene TRBV29-1 combines with J gene TRBJ2-1; TRBD2 matches 11 bases. CDR3 length: 16 residues. V was clipped by 7 bases and J by 12 bases; unmatched bases: 20. Germline V CDR1 and CDR2: SQVTM, ANQGSEA. CDR3: CSAPPTGLAVSGGQFF. In nucleotides, the CDR3 is TGCAGCGCTCCCCCCACGGGACTAGCGGTATCGGGGGGGCAGTTCTTC.

The chain employs TRBV5-6 and TRBJ2-7, with 7 bases that match TRBD1. CDR1 and CDR2 from the germline V gene are SGHDT and YYEEEE. The CDR3 is 14 residues long. V lost 5 bases, J lost 2 bases, and 7 bases stayed unmatched. CDR3 loop: CASSFDRVAYEQYF. The CDR3 DNA sequence: TGTGCCAGCAGTTTTGACAGGGTCGCCTACGAGCAGTACTTC. The entire variable domain, with the rest obtained from reference TRBV5-6 and TRBJ2-7, is as follows: DAGVTQSPTHLIKTRGQQVTLRCSPKSGHDTVSWYQQALGQGPQFIFQYYEEEERQRGNFPDRFSGHQFPNYSSELNVNALLLGDSALYLCASSFDRVAYEQYFGPGTRLTVT.

This chain uses TRBV25-1 with TRBJ1-2; D may be TRBD1 (6 bases). Trimming cost V 5 bases and J 3 bases, with 16 bases left between them. The CDR3 loop spans 15 amino acids. Germline V gene data show CDR1 as MGHDK and CDR2 as SYGVNS. The CDR3 region is CASSLDTGSYYGYTF. The CDR3 DNA follows: TGTGCCAGCAGTTTGGATACAGGGTCGTACTATGGCTACACCTTC.

This chain joins TRBV5-1 and TRBJ2-7; D possibly corresponds to TRBD1 (5 bases). Germline V gene data show CDR1 as SGHRS and CDR2 as YFSETQ. Trimming left V 0 bases short and J 1 base short, with 11 bases between. The CDR3 extends over 15 amino acids. CDR3 sequence: CASSLALTASYEQYF. The CDR3 region has the DNA TGCGCCAGCAGCTTGGCTCTGACAGCTTCCTACGAGCAGTACTTC. The whole variable domain, filled in from reference TRBV5-1 and TRBJ2-7, reads KAGVTQTPRYLIKTRGQQVTLSCSPISGHRSVSWYQQTPGQGLQFLFEYFSETQRNKGNFPGRFSGRQFSNSRSEMNVSTLELGDSALYLCASSLALTASYEQYFGPGTRLTVT.

The chain carries TRBV7-9 and TRBJ2-7; 16 nucleotides line up with TRBD2. This CDR3 spans 19 amino acids. With 4 bases clipped from V and 7 bases from J, the junction kept 16 bases outside the gene matches. From germline, CDR1 is SEHNR and CDR2 FQNEAQ (reference sequence). The CDR3, as DNA: TGTGCCAGCAGCTCGCTACCCGGGACTAGCGGGGGGGCCTATTGGGAGCAGTACTTC. Translating gives CASSSLPGTSGGAYWEQYF. The full variable domain, its missing parts supplied by reference TRBV7-9 and TRBJ2-7, is DTGVSQNPRHKITKRGQNVTFRCDPISEHNRLYWYRQTLGQGPEFLTYFQNEAQLEKSRLLSDRFSAERPKGSFSTLEIQRTEQGDSAMYLCASSSLPGTSGGAYWEQYFGPGTRLTVT.

This clone was counted once. V and J are TRBV6-5 and TRBJ2-1; D gene unclear. Germline V lookup: CDR1 MNHEY, CDR2 SVGAGI. V gave up 2 bases and J gave up 0 bases, with 8 bases separating them. The CDR3 runs 15 residues. The chain's CDR3 is CASSYRDISYNEQFF. DNA of the CDR3: TGTGCCAGCAGTTACAGGGATATCTCCTACAATGAGCAGTTCTTC.

V usage is TRBV6-6 and J usage is TRBJ1-2, with 7 bases aligning to TRBD1. Germline CDR1 MNHNY, CDR2 SVGAGI (reference sequence). The J segment lost 5 bases and the V segment lost 2 bases, leaving 8 bases of the junction unmatched. This CDR3 spans 15 amino acids. In DNA form, the CDR3 reads TGTGCCAGCAGTTACACCCTTGGGACAGTTTATGGCTACACCTTC. Protein sequence: CASSYTLGTVYGYTF.

J is TRBJ2-7 and V is TRBV7-2, with 9 bases matching TRBD2. The germline V gene encodes CDR1 SGHTA and CDR2 FQGNSA. This CDR3 has 14 residues. J was trimmed by 5 bases and V by 1 base; bases with no gene match: 3. The CDR3, as DNA: TGTGCCAGCAGCTTAGGCGGGGGGGCGGACGAGCAGTACTTC. Its protein product is CASSLGGGADEQYF.

The V call is TRBV12-5, the J call TRBJ2-7; 12 bases map to TRBD1. Per germline, CDR1 LGHNT and CDR2 FRNRAP. V shed 5 bases and J 4 bases; nucleotides not matched to a gene: 3. The CDR3 runs to 14 residues. CDR3 bases: TGTGCTAGTGGTGCGGGACAGGGGGCTTACGAGCAGTACTTC. Amino acids: CASGAGQGAYEQYF.

The chain couples TRBV5-4 to TRBJ1-4, with a tentative D call TRBD1 (5 bases). CDR1 is SGHNT, CDR2 YYREEE, per germline (reference sequence). With 0 bases removed from V and 2 bases from J, the gap between germline ends came to 14 bases. There are 17 residues in the CDR3. CDR3 loop: CASSLGGQGATNEKLFF. The CDR3, as DNA: TGTGCCAGCAGCTTGGGGGGCCAAGGAGCGACTAATGAAAAACTGTTTTTT.

In this sample, this clone turned up a few times. V and J are TRBV19 and TRBJ1-4; weak D call: TRBD1 (5 bases). V was cut by 7 bases and J by 4 bases, with 10 bases left in between. The CDR3 is 13 residues long. Germline lookup yields CDR1 LNHDA and CDR2 SQIVND (reference sequence). The CDR3 coding sequence is TGTGCCAGTATGGGGCAGTTTAATGAAAAACTGTTTTTT. Its protein is CASMGQFNEKLFF.

As to this clone: The missing conserved phenylalanine or tryptophan at the end of this CDR3 makes a read error likely. This chain uses TRBV18 with TRBJ2-7; D may be TRBD2 (6 bases). Trimming took 3 bases from V and 2 from J, leaving 11 bases between them. The CDR3 contains 14 residues. The germline gives CDR1 KGHSH, CDR2 LQKENI. In DNA, the CDR3 is TGTGCCAGCTCACCGCGGGACCGGGCCTACGAGCAGTACCTC. It specifies CASSPRDRAYEQYL.